This T cell receptor (beta chain) was sequenced during a study of regulatory T cells in long-lasting Graves disease. The overall study: With positive TSH receptor antibodies and over 5 years of antithyroid drugs, Graves' disease was considered persistent.

J gave up 7 bases and V 4 bases, and 13 bases lay outside the gene matches. Germline V lookup: CDR1 LGHDT, CDR2 YNNKEL (reference sequence). The CDR3 has 16 residues. Time point described: persistent/refractory GD, antithyroid drugs over 5 years with positive TRAb. PBMC-extracted RNA yielded the TCR library. This clonotype was seen at least ten times. Investigators prepared the TCR beta libraries by applying iRepertoire HTBI primers and Arm-PCR of CDR3 regions. TCRdb re-called the multiplex PCR reads through MiXCR, storing one row per CDR3 protein. The sample yields around 500,000 distinct CDR3 sequences, more than 20% seen once.

The receptor comes from a female donor with Graves disease. The chain carries TRBV3-1 and TRBJ1-2, with 9 bases lining up with TRBD1. Here the sequenced sample was peripheral blood mononuclear cells (PBMCs), taken when the disease was refractory, from a patient treated with antithyroid drugs. Here the CDR3 DNA reads TGTGCCAGCAGCCCAACAGGGGGCAGCTCTAAGCGTGGCTACACCTTC. Translation gives CASSPTGGSSKRGYTF.